The sequence of this TCR beta chain was determined in a study of cytomegalovirus exposure and HLA in healthy donors. Study-level background: In an early release, HLA-typed donors contributed some 88 million unique TCR sequences. Study-wide points: Analyses of presence/absence relied on an assumption of roughly uniform sequencing depth across donors.

PCR employed 60 Vbeta and 13 Jbeta primers. The repertoire was sequenced with immunoSEQ multiplex PCR; TCRdb's copy has only in-frame clones and lacks some. The sample holds 150,000 to 200,000 clones, around 79% seen once. Germline V gene sequence: CDR1 MGHRA, CDR2 YSYEKL. V lost 1 base and J lost 8, with 5 bases in between. CDR3 length: 12 residues. Of note for this clone: The target antigen is unknown.

The TCR comes from a woman in her 40s in good health and CMV-seronegative. Input material: PBMCs. The chain carries TRBV4-1 and TRBJ2-2; no reliable D call. The CDR3 protein is CASSQVLGELFF. The CDR3 DNA reads as TGCGCCAGCAGCCAAGTCCTAGGGGAGCTGTTTTTT.